This entry lists 8 T cell receptor beta chains sequenced from one sample in a study of vaccination effects on CD4 cells after COVID-19. Their antigen targets remain unknown. Subsequent to 10 days of culture, CD4+ T cells were isolated. Vaccine administered to participants consisted of two doses of either BNT162b2 or mRNA-1273. The assay was immunoSEQ multiplex PCR, and TCRdb's table has in-frame clones only and misses some. The data show under 70,000 clones, with 70% to 75% seen just once and 2% to 2.5% held by the top ten. Sample: CD4+ T cells from PBMCs cultured without peptide, taken after COVID-19 vaccination. The receptors were sampled from a human donor who received a COVID-19 vaccine.

V is TRBV18 and J is TRBJ2-2, with D possibly matching TRBD1 (6 bases). The ends were cut back, 3 bases at V and 1 base at J, with 9 bases in the middle. The CDR3 totals 15 residues. Germline CDR1 and CDR2: KGHSH and LQKENI. The CDR3: CASSPTRGNTGELFF. DNA of the CDR3: TGTGCCAGCTCACCCACCAGGGGGAACACCGGGGAGCTGTTTTTT. Complete variable domain (other parts from reference TRBV18 and TRBJ2-2): NAGVMQNPRHLVRRRGQEARLRCSPMKGHSHVYWYRQLPEEGLKFMVYLQKENIIDESGMPKERFSAEFPKEGPSILRIQQVVRGDSAAYFCASSPTRGNTGELFFGEGSRLTVL.

The count of this clone is one. The chain is built from TRBV12-3 or TRBV12-4 and TRBJ2-2; D gene unclear. CDR3 size: 13 residues. V lost 6 bases, J lost 8 bases, and 13 bases lay in between. CDR3 residues: CASRTTGVGELFF. In DNA form, the CDR3 reads TGTGCCAGCAGGACGACGGGTGTGGGGGAGCTGTTTTTT.

In DNA form, the CDR3 reads TGTGCCACTAGATGGACAGGGATAGGGAATGAGCAGTTCTTC. This gives the protein CATRWTGIGNEQFF. This chain connects TRBV15 to TRBJ2-1; 8 bases are shared with TRBD1. This CDR3 is built from 14 residues. The V and J ends lost 9 bases and 7 bases, in that order; junction bases with no gene match: 11. The V gene's germline CDR1 is LNHNV and CDR2 YYDKDF (reference sequence).

This sequence joins TRBV6-5 and TRBJ2-7, with TRBD1 matching 7 bases. This CDR3 has 13 residues. The germline CDR1 and CDR2 sequences are MNHEY and SVGAGI. J lost 0 bases, V lost 8 bases, and 4 bases had no gene match. The CDR3 nucleotides are TGTGCCAGCCAGAGACAGGGCTCCTACGAGCAGTACGTC. Amino acids: CASQRQGSYEQYV.

With respect to this clone: The sample carries other DNA sequences with the same CDR3. The rearrangement uses TRBV6-2 or TRBV6-3 and TRBJ2-7; possible D gene TRBD1, 5 bases. Germline assignment: CDR1 MNHEY and CDR2 SVGEGT. Trimming shortened V by 0 bases and J by 4 bases, and 10 bases separated the two germline ends. This CDR3 region has 14 residues. The CDR3, as DNA: TGTGCCAGCAGTTACTCCCTCAGGGATTACGAGCAGTACGTC. Its translation is CASSYSLRDYEQYV.

The chain combines TRBV4-2 with TRBJ2-2, with a weak D call TRBD1 (5 bases). V lost 6 bases and J lost 1, with 9 bases in between. Germline values: CDR1 LGHNA, CDR2 YNFKEQ. CDR3 length: 14 amino acids. The chain's CDR3 is CASRLTGNTGELFF. The CDR3 DNA follows: TGTGCCAGCAGGCTAACAGGGAACACCGGGGAGCTGTTTTTT.

This clone was seen a few times. The chain recombines TRBV5-1 with TRBJ1-2; 7 nucleotides line up with TRBD1. With 4 bases clipped from V and 3 bases from J, the junction kept 3 bases outside the gene matches. The CDR3 is 13 residues long. Germline CDR1 reads SGHRS; CDR2 reads YFSETQ. The CDR3 sequence: CASSPGGDYGYTF. CDR3 in DNA: TGCGCCAGCAGCCCAGGGGGGGACTATGGCTACACCTTC.

The chain recombines TRBV5-4 with TRBJ1-1, with a tentative D call TRBD1 (5 bases). The germline V and J ends were trimmed by 3 bases and 5 bases, with 14 bases remaining between them. Germline V gives CDR1 SGHNT, CDR2 YYREEE (reference sequence). The CDR3 covers 14 residues. The CDR3 DNA reads TGTGCCAGCAGCTGGGGGTTCGGTGGGACTGAAGCTTTCTTT. Its protein is CASSWGFGGTEAFF. Together with reference TRBV5-4 and TRBJ1-1, the CDR3 gives the full variable domain: ETGVTQSPTHLIKTRGQQVTLRCSSQSGHNTVSWYQQALGQGPQFIFQYYREEENGRGNFPPRFSGLQFPNYSSELNVNALELDDSALYLCASSWGFGGTEAFFGQGTRLTVV.